Given below is one TCR beta chain in context. Its antigen is still unknown. TCRdb re-analysed the 5' RACE reads in MiXCR, keeping a single row per CDR3 protein. The table records roughly 340,000 distinct CDR3 sequences, 20% of them present only once. This sample is part of a study of T-cell memory formation after mild COVID-19. Study context: There were largely donor-specific TCR clusters.

The CDR3 sequence is 14 residues long. CDR1 is DFQATT and CDR2 is SNEGSKA in the germline V gene (reference sequence). The ends were cut back, 3 bases at V and 3 bases at J, with 15 bases in the middle. Study-wide points: Detection of some responders pre-infection suggested pre-existing cross-reactive memory T cells participated. CD4+ bias marked clones expanding day 15 to 37, unlike balanced contracting clones.

The receptor was derived from a man younger than 35 who had mild COVID-19 (a few samples of this study predate the infection). Cell type and time point are not known. Material: PBMCs or a T cell subset sorted from them (not recorded which). J is TRBJ2-7 and V is TRBV20-1; unclear D gene. CDR3 DNA: TGCAGTGCTAGGGGTCAGTCTTCTCACTACGAGCAGTACTTC. As protein: CSARGQSSHYEQYF.